These T cell receptor beta chains were read from a single sample in a study of T cell responses to AZD1222 COVID-19 vaccine. Produced via immunoSEQ multiplex PCR; TCRdb's table is partial and in-frame only. The sample has roughly 110,000 clones; about 85% are singletons. This sample comprised peripheral blood, obtained on day 0 of AZD1222 vaccination. The receptors originated from an adult in good health. Both conserved end residues are part of each CDR3.

J gene,CDR3 length,V gene,CDR3 protein
TRBJ1-1,19,TRBV2,CASRAPVGSQSGQNTEAFF
TRBJ2-1,13,TRBV20-1,CSASRPAYNEQFF
TRBJ1-1,13,TRBV6-4,CASSDFENTEAFF
TRBJ2-5,14,TRBV7-3,CASSLLAGSETQYF
TRBJ1-6,12,TRBV7-2,CASSIMGSPLHF
TRBJ1-5,15,TRBV19,CASRRGGALDQPQHF
TRBJ1-6,16,TRBV20-1,CSASGGSSSYNSPLHF
TRBJ1-1,14,TRBV19,CASSKAGQGTEAFF
TRBJ1-5,12,TRBV19,CASQDSNQPQHF
TRBJ1-2,16,TRBV30,CAWSLTPGQGRKGYTF
TRBJ2-3,15,TRBV6-4,CASRLTSGSTDTQYF
TRBJ2-7,16,TRBV18,CASSPRGTGAAYEQYF
TRBJ1-6,15,TRBV11-2,CASSLGSGLNSPLHF
TRBJ2-1,17,TRBV7-2,CASSQSKAGGRYNEQFF
TRBJ2-5,11,TRBV12-3/TRBV12-4,CASSLGEAQYF
TRBJ1-1,14,TRBV16,CASRSSGSGTEAFF
TRBJ1-3,18,TRBV4-2,CASSPHSSLGGSGNTIYF
TRBJ2-2,15,TRBV10-3,CAISDPTQNTGELFF
TRBJ1-6,14,TRBV7-3,CASSLNRQNSPLHF
TRBJ1-4,16,TRBV4-3,CASSQVGGGQGEKLFF
TRBJ1-2,15,TRBV3-1/TRBV3-2,CASSQGDRGRFGYTF
TRBJ1-1,14,TRBV27,CASSLGTANTEAFF
TRBJ2-3,15,TRBV24-1,CATSDWDRGTDTQYF
TRBJ1-4,15,TRBV4-1,CASSRAGTGNEKLFF
TRBJ2-7,15,TRBV7-2,CASSWGQGNYYEQYF
TRBJ2-7,16,TRBV5-1,CASSLVLAGESYEQYF
TRBJ2-3,14,TRBV5-6,CASSLSAGGRTQYF
TRBJ2-1,16,TRBV21-1,CASSKGWGETSDEQFF
TRBJ1-1,15,TRBV3-1/TRBV3-2,CASSPWTGTKTEAFF
TRBJ2-6,12,TRBV7-9,CAIYSGANVLTF
TRBJ2-7,12,TRBV12-3/TRBV12-4,CASSLFVYEQYF
TRBJ1-1,14,TRBV7-3,CASSRAATGTEAFF
TRBJ2-7,11,TRBV29-1,CSGGERDEQYF
TRBJ2-3,16,TRBV6-5,CASSYGSRVGADTQYF
TRBJ2-7,14,TRBV6-2/TRBV6-3,CASSSTGSGNEQYF
TRBJ1-1,13,TRBV27,CASSLGGLFGAFF
TRBJ1-6,14,TRBV15,CATMGQDLDSPLHF
TRBJ1-1,13,TRBV12-3/TRBV12-4,CASSFGQNTEAFF
TRBJ2-1,16,TRBV6-1,CASSEAFRGPYNEQFF
TRBJ1-6,13,TRBV30,CAWRPDGTSPLHF
TRBJ2-4,15,TRBV2,CASSEASQWRDIQYF
TRBJ2-7,11,TRBV6-2/TRBV6-3,CASSAPREQYF
TRBJ1-4,15,TRBV19,CASSNRRAASEKLFF
TRBJ1-1,14,TRBV5-1,CASSLGHPNTEAFF
TRBJ1-3,13,TRBV7-2,CASSGRVGNTIYF
TRBJ1-1,15,TRBV5-1,CASSYRQGSGTEAFF
TRBJ2-1,16,TRBV19,CASSLPIGSGGNEQFF
TRBJ2-7,15,TRBV9,CASSRGAPAGYEQYF
TRBJ2-7,14,TRBV27,CASSLLASGYEQYF
TRBJ1-1,15,TRBV6-5,CASSYSLGMNTEAFF
TRBJ1-6,15,TRBV7-2,CASSTTEGGNSPLHF
TRBJ2-1,14,TRBV5-6,CASSQYNSYNEQFF
TRBJ1-5,13,TRBV5-1,CASSNDRNGPQHF
TRBJ2-5,14,TRBV5-6,CASSLIAAQETQYF
TRBJ2-6,16,TRBV5-4,CASSPRSGAGANVLTF
TRBJ2-4,15,TRBV7-8,CASSLGGTGKNIQYF